The present T cell receptor (beta chain) was sequenced within a study of cytomegalovirus exposure and HLA in healthy donors. V shed 3 bases and J 8 bases; nucleotides not matched to a gene: 9. The CDR3 has 15 residues. The germline gives CDR1 MNHEY, CDR2 SMNVEV (reference sequence). It was with 60 Vbeta and 13 Jbeta primers that the PCR ran. Measured with immunoSEQ multiplex PCR; TCRdb has only the in-frame clones, and not every one. The table includes fewer than 150,000 clones, 70% to 80% detected once. The sequenced material came from PBMCs. The sequence was collected from a man aged 45-65 years in good health and CMV-seronegative. The J gene is TRBJ2-1, the V gene TRBV27, with TRBD1 matching 8 bases. In nucleotides, the CDR3 is TGTGCCAGCAGTTTCCTCGGACAGGGTATGGATGAGCAGTTCTTC. Amino acids: CASSFLGQGMDEQFF.